The table lists the clone carrying this T cell receptor (beta chain) with a few counts. Its antigen is still unknown. The authors amplified TCR beta CDR3 regions, and they did so from RNA transcripts for repertoire sequencing. Second-round multiplex PCR came after a first-round RT-PCR that employed HTBI primers. One entry per CDR3 protein results from TCRdb running MiXCR on the multiplex PCR reads. The sample records 600,000 to 950,000 distinct CDR3 sequences, approximately 40% being singletons. The data were obtained in a study of Graves' ophthalmopathy and Graves' hyperthyroidism. Overall study findings and caveats: The model's prediction of ophthalmopathy progression had approximately 71% sensitivity and 72% to 75% specificity.

This CDR3 contains 15 residues. Germline V gene lookup returns CDR1 DFQATT and CDR2 SNEGSKA (reference sequence). With 1 base clipped from V and 4 bases from J, the junction kept 7 bases outside the gene matches. This receptor was obtained from an adult man with Graves' ophthalmopathy. The specimen was peripheral blood. V gene TRBV20-1 combines with J gene TRBJ2-5; the match to TRBD2 covers 9 bases. The CDR3 nucleotides read TGCAGTGCTAGAGGGTGGCTAGCGGGGAGAGAGACCCAGTACTTC. It is translated as CSARGWLAGRETQYF.